The rows below give T cell receptor beta chains drawn from one sample of a study of T cell responses to AZD1222 COVID-19 vaccine. Some clones are missing from TCRdb's copy, which holds only in-frame ones; the method was immunoSEQ multiplex PCR. The data show more than 100,000 clones, with around 86% seen just once and approximately 1.1% held by the top ten. The sample was peripheral blood, taken on day 0 of AZD1222 vaccination. These receptors were collected from an adult in good health. The CDR3 runs from the conserved cysteine through the conserved F or W. Each record gives: V gene, clone size, CDR3 length, J gene, D gene, CDR3 DNA, CDR3 protein. A D gene is named only where the DNA matches it firmly. Size tells how often a clone was seen (once, few, many) or the class of an expanded clone, and some rows leave it out.

V: TRBV5-6; size: .; length: 15; J: TRBJ2-5; D: .; DNA: TGTGCCAGCAGCTTGACCCGGGGAGCAGAAGAGACCCAGTACTTC; CDR3: CASSLTRGAEETQYF
V: TRBV7-9; size: .; length: 15; J: TRBJ1-1; D: .; DNA: TGTGCCAGCAGCTTCGGTGGGAGCCCGAACACTGAAGCTTTCTTT; CDR3: CASSFGGSPNTEAFF
V: TRBV2; size: .; length: 15; J: TRBJ2-5; D: TRBD2; DNA: TGTGCCAGCAGGTCTAGCGGGGGAGCTAGGGAGACCCAGTACTTC; CDR3: CASRSSGGARETQYF
V: TRBV6-1; size: .; length: 14; J: TRBJ2-7; D: .; DNA: TGTGCCAGCAGTGAAGGTACAGGGCCCTACGAGCAGTACTTC; CDR3: CASSEGTGPYEQYF
V: TRBV4-3; size: .; length: 15; J: TRBJ1-2; D: .; DNA: TGCGCCAGCAGCGAGGGAGTCGGCGTTTCCTATGGCTACACCTTC; CDR3: CASSEGVGVSYGYTF
V: TRBV4-2; size: .; length: 15; J: TRBJ2-5; D: .; DNA: TGTGCCAGCAGCCAGCTCGCGGGGGCAGGGGAGACCCAGTACTTC; CDR3: CASSQLAGAGETQYF
V: TRBV19; size: .; length: 13; J: TRBJ1-3; D: TRBD1; DNA: TGTGCCACCACCCCTCCCTTACAGGGGACCATATATTTT; CDR3: CATTPPLQGTIYF
V: TRBV3-1/TRBV3-2; size: .; length: 16; J: TRBJ1-2; D: .; DNA: TGTGCCAGCAGCCAAGGGTTAAGGGGGTATGACTATGGCTACACCTTC; CDR3: CASSQGLRGYDYGYTF
V: TRBV11-2; size: .; length: 12; J: TRBJ1-4; D: .; DNA: TGTGCCAGCAGCTTAGTTGGAGAAAAACTGTTTTTT; CDR3: CASSLVGEKLFF
V: TRBV7-2; size: .; length: 15; J: TRBJ1-6; D: .; DNA: TGTGCCAGCAGCTTAGCAGGGAGATTGAATTCACCCCTCCACTTT; CDR3: CASSLAGRLNSPLHF
V: TRBV11-2; size: .; length: 16; J: TRBJ2-7; D: TRBD2; DNA: TGTGCCAGCAGCTCATTCCTAGCGGGGAGCTCCTACGAGCAGTACTTC; CDR3: CASSSFLAGSSYEQYF
V: TRBV18; size: .; length: 14; J: TRBJ1-6; D: .; DNA: TGTGCCAGCTCTCAGACGGGAGATAATTCACCCCTCCACTTT; CDR3: CASSQTGDNSPLHF
V: TRBV11-3; size: .; length: 15; J: TRBJ2-3; D: .; DNA: TGTGCCAGCAGCTTAAGGACAGCTTTCACAGATACGCAGTATTTT; CDR3: CASSLRTAFTDTQYF
V: TRBV7-6; size: .; length: 16; J: TRBJ2-7; D: TRBD1; DNA: TGTGCCAGCAGCCGCAGCTTGACAGGGAGCTCCTACGAGCAGTACTTC; CDR3: CASSRSLTGSSYEQYF
V: TRBV19; size: .; length: 15; J: TRBJ1-2; D: .; DNA: TGTGCCAGTAGTAGCCAGGGGCCCTCCAGTCTCGGCTACACCTTC; CDR3: CASSSQGPSSLGYTF
V: TRBV5-5; size: .; length: 15; J: TRBJ2-1; D: .; DNA: TGTGCCAGCAGCCTGACTAGTGGGGGGCAAAATGAGCAGTTCTTC; CDR3: CASSLTSGGQNEQFF
V: TRBV6-5; size: .; length: 14; J: TRBJ2-2; D: .; DNA: TGTGCCAGCAGTTACGGGAGGAACACCGGGGAGCTGTTTTTT; CDR3: CASSYGRNTGELFF
V: TRBV5-1; size: .; length: 15; J: TRBJ2-5; D: TRBD2; DNA: TGCGCCAGCAGCCCGACTAGCGGGGGACAAGAGACCCAGTACTTC; CDR3: CASSPTSGGQETQYF
V: TRBV28; size: .; length: 17; J: TRBJ2-7; D: TRBD2; DNA: TGTGCCAGCGGTCTTTCGAAGTTAGCGGGGGGGCCGTACGAGCAGTACTTC; CDR3: CASGLSKLAGGPYEQYF
V: TRBV6-5; size: .; length: 15; J: TRBJ2-7; D: .; DNA: TGTGCCAGCAGTAAGGTCTTTAGGGGTCGGGAAGAGCAGTACTTC; CDR3: CASSKVFRGREEQYF
V: TRBV12-3/TRBV12-4; size: .; length: 13; J: TRBJ2-2; D: .; DNA: TGTGCCAGCAGTTTCGGGGGCCCCGGGGAGCTGTTTTTT; CDR3: CASSFGGPGELFF
V: TRBV4-1; size: .; length: 11; J: TRBJ2-3; D: .; DNA: TGCGCCAGCAGCCAATTAGATACGCAGTATTTT; CDR3: CASSQLDTQYF
V: TRBV28; size: .; length: 16; J: TRBJ2-5; D: TRBD1; DNA: TGTGCCAGCAGTTTAACGGGACAGGGGATGGGGGAGACCCAGTACTTC; CDR3: CASSLTGQGMGETQYF
V: TRBV5-1; size: .; length: 17; J: TRBJ2-2; D: TRBD1; DNA: TGCGCCAGCAGCTTCTCCGGGACAGGGACCCACACCGGGGAGCTGTTTTTT; CDR3: CASSFSGTGTHTGELFF
V: TRBV15; size: once; length: 15; J: TRBJ1-6; D: TRBD1; DNA: TGTGCCACCAGCCAGGACAGGGCCTATAATTCACCCCTCCACTTT; CDR3: CATSQDRAYNSPLHF
V: TRBV29-1; size: .; length: 14; J: TRBJ1-2; D: .; DNA: TGCAGCGTTGAAGATGGGGGGCAGGTCTATGGCTACACCTTC; CDR3: CSVEDGGQVYGYTF
V: TRBV7-2; size: .; length: 16; J: TRBJ2-2; D: .; DNA: TGTGCCAGCAGCTTCACGGGATTACCAAACACCGGGGAGCTGTTTTTT; CDR3: CASSFTGLPNTGELFF
V: TRBV7-9; size: .; length: 16; J: TRBJ1-2; D: TRBD1; DNA: TGTGCCAGCAGCTTAGATGGTGGTGACAGGGGGAATGGCTACACCTTC; CDR3: CASSLDGGDRGNGYTF
V: TRBV5-1; size: once; length: 13; J: TRBJ1-4; D: .; DNA: TGCGCCAGCAGCTCCACAGGGAATGAAAAACTGTTTTTT; CDR3: CASSSTGNEKLFF
V: TRBV3-1/TRBV3-2; size: .; length: 12; J: TRBJ1-6; D: .; DNA: TGTGCCAGCAGCCAGGCCGGGAACCCCCTCCACTTT; CDR3: CASSQAGNPLHF
V: TRBV5-6; size: .; length: 17; J: TRBJ1-6; D: TRBD1; DNA: TGTGCCAGCAGCTCGCGCACAGGGGGTTCGTTTAATTCACCCCTCCACTTT; CDR3: CASSSRTGGSFNSPLHF
V: TRBV27; size: .; length: 15; J: TRBJ1-2; D: .; DNA: TGTGCCAGCAGTCCAAAGGGGGGGCGAGACTATGGCTACACCTTC; CDR3: CASSPKGGRDYGYTF
V: TRBV12-5; size: .; length: 14; J: TRBJ1-1; D: .; DNA: TGTGCTAGTCGCATCGCGACAGGCAACACTGAAGCTTTCTTT; CDR3: CASRIATGNTEAFF
V: TRBV5-1; size: .; length: 15; J: TRBJ2-1; D: .; DNA: TGCGCCAGCAGCCCTCAACTTGATACCTACAATGAGCAGTTCTTC; CDR3: CASSPQLDTYNEQFF
V: TRBV4-2; size: .; length: 13; J: TRBJ2-3; D: .; DNA: TGTGCCAGCAGCCAAGAGATCACAGATACGCAGTATTTT; CDR3: CASSQEITDTQYF
V: TRBV11-2; size: .; length: 15; J: TRBJ2-5; D: .; DNA: TGTGCCAGCAGCTTAGGAGGGCAGGGACGAGAGACCCAGTACTTC; CDR3: CASSLGGQGRETQYF
V: TRBV4-1; size: .; length: 14; J: TRBJ1-2; D: .; DNA: TGCGCCAGCAGCCAACCGGGACGGAACTATGGCTACACCTTC; CDR3: CASSQPGRNYGYTF
V: TRBV5-4; size: .; length: 13; J: TRBJ2-5; D: .; DNA: TGTGCCAGCCGGCCCAGGGATGAGGAGACCCAGTACTTC; CDR3: CASRPRDEETQYF
V: TRBV4-3; size: .; length: 14; J: TRBJ2-7; D: .; DNA: TGCGCCAGCAGCCAACAGACGGGTACCTACGAGCAGTACTTC; CDR3: CASSQQTGTYEQYF
V: TRBV6-6; size: .; length: 15; J: TRBJ2-3; D: TRBD2; DNA: TGTGCCAGCAGTCAGACTAGCGGGGGATTAGATACGCAGTATTTT; CDR3: CASSQTSGGLDTQYF
V: TRBV19; size: .; length: 14; J: TRBJ2-2; D: .; DNA: TGTGCCAGTAGTAAACAGGGAAACACCGGGGAGCTGTTTTTT; CDR3: CASSKQGNTGELFF
V: TRBV2; size: .; length: 15; J: TRBJ2-1; D: TRBD2; DNA: TGTGCCAGCAGTGAAAGGACTAGCGGGTACAATGAGCAGTTCTTC; CDR3: CASSERTSGYNEQFF
V: TRBV18; size: .; length: 14; J: TRBJ1-1; D: TRBD1; DNA: TGTGCCAGCTCACCGGGACAGAGGAACACTGAAGCTTTCTTT; CDR3: CASSPGQRNTEAFF
V: TRBV18; size: few; length: 13; J: TRBJ1-5; D: TRBD1; DNA: TGTGCCAGCTCACTACAGGGGGATCAGCCCCAGCATTTT; CDR3: CASSLQGDQPQHF
V: TRBV13; size: .; length: 16; J: TRBJ2-3; D: TRBD2; DNA: TGTGCCAGCAGCTTAGTTCCCGGGGGGAGAATAGATACGCAGTATTTT; CDR3: CASSLVPGGRIDTQYF
V: TRBV10-3; size: once; length: 18; J: TRBJ1-3; D: TRBD1; DNA: TGTGCCATCAGTGAGTCCACTGGTGGGACAGGGTGGGGAAACACCATATATTTT; CDR3: CAISESTGGTGWGNTIYF
V: TRBV29-1; size: once; length: 13; J: TRBJ2-2; D: .; DNA: TGCAGCGGGATCAGGGAGAACACCGGGGAGCTGTTTTTT; CDR3: CSGIRENTGELFF
V: TRBV7-9; size: .; length: 16; J: TRBJ2-7; D: .; DNA: TGTGCCAGCAGCCAAACAGGGACCAGAACGGCCTACGAGCAGTACTTC; CDR3: CASSQTGTRTAYEQYF
V: TRBV27; size: .; length: 21; J: TRBJ1-6; D: TRBD1; DNA: TGTGCCAGCAGTTTATCTTACGACAGGGCTGGCGTGGGCCTCTATAATTCACCCCTCCACTTT; CDR3: CASSLSYDRAGVGLYNSPLHF
V: TRBV29-1; size: .; length: 12; J: TRBJ2-5; D: TRBD2; DNA: TGCAGCGTTGACGGGGGGGCGCGGACCCAGTACTTC; CDR3: CSVDGGARTQYF
V: TRBV2; size: .; length: 15; J: TRBJ1-5; D: .; DNA: TGTGCCAGCAAATCGTCCATCAATGGCAATCAGCCCCAGCATTTT; CDR3: CASKSSINGNQPQHF
V: TRBV6-5; size: once; length: 15; J: TRBJ2-7; D: .; DNA: TGTGCCAGCAGTCCCGGACTCCCCCTCGCCTCCGAGCAGTACTTC; CDR3: CASSPGLPLASEQYF
V: TRBV7-2; size: .; length: 15; J: TRBJ2-7; D: .; DNA: TGTGCCAGCACCCCAGGGATCGCGGGCTTCGGCGAGCAGTACTTC; CDR3: CASTPGIAGFGEQYF
V: TRBV7-8; size: .; length: 13; J: TRBJ1-5; D: .; DNA: TGTGCCAGCAGCCCTGCGATCAATCAGCCCCAGCATTTT; CDR3: CASSPAINQPQHF
V: TRBV5-5; size: .; length: 16; J: TRBJ2-7; D: TRBD1; DNA: TGTGCCAGCAGCTTGGGGCCGACAGGGGACTCCTACGAGCAGTACTTC; CDR3: CASSLGPTGDSYEQYF
V: TRBV19; size: .; length: 14; J: TRBJ2-5; D: TRBD2; DNA: TGTGCCAGTAGACCACTAGCGGGGGAAGAGACCCAGTACTTC; CDR3: CASRPLAGEETQYF
V: TRBV18; size: .; length: 15; J: TRBJ2-7; D: .; DNA: TGTGCCAGCTCACCGTATGGACCCCAAGGCTACGAGCAGTACTTC; CDR3: CASSPYGPQGYEQYF
V: TRBV5-4; size: .; length: 13; J: TRBJ2-5; D: .; DNA: TGTGCCAGCAGCTTGCCCACGCAAGAGACCCAGTACTTC; CDR3: CASSLPTQETQYF
V: TRBV5-1; size: .; length: 13; J: TRBJ1-2; D: .; DNA: TGCGCCAGCAGCTTCTTAGGGATGGATGGCTACACCTTC; CDR3: CASSFLGMDGYTF